This TCR beta chain stems from a study of PD-1 blockade in classical Hodgkin lymphoma (dated by TCRdb to about 2020). About the study as a whole: Nivolumab dosing was 3 mg/kg intravenously every 2 weeks, continuing until either disease progression or unacceptable toxicity. The study used TCR beta sequencing and CyTOF to define a peripheral blood immune signature of response to PD-1 blockade in classical Hodgkin lymphoma.

Interpreted using the paper, the time point label stands for: cycle 1 day 1 (C1D1), immediately before nivolumab initiation. Every trial patient had relapsed after autologous stem cell transplantation, and cohorts A, B and C differed in prior brentuximab vedotin exposure. The trial cohort was composed of over 50 patients with relapsed/refractory classical Hodgkin lymphoma, for whom complete response, partial response or progressive disease was recorded as best overall response. Single-agent nivolumab was administered to trial patients in the multi-cohort phase II CheckMate 205 trial. An independent review committee assessed best overall response using the 2007 International Working Group response criteria. Trial PBMCs were collected just before the start of nivolumab (C1D1) and during therapy at cycle 2 day 1 and cycle 4 day 1. Peripheral blood was collected in 8 mL Vacutainer Cell Preparation Tubes, from which PBMCs were isolated by centrifugation and then cryopreserved.

The Qiagen DNeasy kit was used to extract genomic DNA from unsorted PBMCs and from the negatively selected CD4+ and CD8+ fractions. TCR beta CDR3 regions were subjected to amplification by immunoSEQ multiplex PCR with primers that anneal to V and J segments. Amplification bias was minimized using a synthetic immune receptor repertoire, and residual bias was removed computationally after sequencing. For the original study's pipeline: Custom Python scripts were used to quantify repertoire diversity as the Shannon entropy index. Unsorted, CD4+ and CD8+ repertoires were examined separately, except in combined analyses, for which CD4+ and CD8+ sequences were merged in silico. Clonal expansion was defined as a frequency increase of at least 2-fold after treatment compared with C1D1, and clones undetected at baseline were assigned a pseudocount of 0.5. Singleton clones were defined as clones with 0 or 1 copy at C1D1, and non-singleton clones were defined as clones with 2 or more copies. Clones expanded in unsorted samples were annotated as CD4+, CD8+ or unknown by matching protein sequences in sorted samples from the same patient. Wilcoxon tests on paired samples were used to test diversity changes from C1D1 to C4D1. In its TCRdb copy, this immuneACCESS table keeps in-frame sequences only and misses some clones. Where compared with another copy, unresolved V genes explain less than half of these, and the others have no known cause. V, J and clone size are those of that table, while D and trimming were read from the DNA. This sample is represented by around 66,000 clones; 80% to 90% of them were singletons. The ten largest clones capture approximately 16% of the sample.

Study-wide findings and limitations: Lower diversity was seen in patients whose nivolumab began less than 1 year after ASCT, and these patients were left out of later analyses so that immune reconstitution would not confound the results. A significant rise by C4D1 was seen in CD4+ but not CD8+ TCR diversity (p=0.0027 vs p=0.16), with the rise being most apparent in complete responders (p=0.02). Only a single clinical trial cohort was studied, and what caused the repertoire differences, possibly disease activity or prior therapy, remained undefined. Among trial patients, those achieving complete response had baseline diversity similar to that of newly diagnosed patients, while diversity was significantly lower in partial responders and progressors. Baseline TCR diversity was reported to be lower in newly diagnosed patients than in healthy donors and to be lower still in relapsed/refractory patients.

CDR1 is given as SGHDN and CDR2 as FVKESK, both from the germline V gene. The CDR3, from cysteine to phenylalanine, totals 15 residues. Only the CDR3 part of the read is kept: 45 bases, read in frame from the first base. V trim: 2 bases; J trim: 3 bases; unmatched bases: 7. Regarding this clone: What this receptor recognizes is not known. No clone much larger than this one lies a single base away; base qualities are absent.

The TCR was taken from a human donor with classical Hodgkin lymphoma. The sample consisted of peripheral blood mononuclear cells (PBMCs), taken at baseline. The rearranged chain carries TRBV14 and TRBJ2-7, with 7 bases aligning to TRBD1. In nucleotides, the sequence is TGTGCCAGCAGCCAAAGGGGGCAGGAACTCTACGAGCAGTACTTC. It translates to CASSQRGQELYEQYF.